This entry lists 5 T cell receptor beta chains sequenced from one sample in a study of cytomegalovirus exposure and HLA in healthy donors. The PCR employed 60 Vbeta primers together with 13 Jbeta primers. The assay was immunoSEQ multiplex PCR, and TCRdb's table has in-frame clones only and misses some. The repertoire holds 90,000 to 120,000 clones, with 60% to 70% as singletons. Sample: PBMCs. The receptors originated from a man younger than 45 in good health and CMV-seropositive.

The chain has TRBV27 and TRBJ2-1, with 11 nucleotides matching TRBD1. J lost 7 bases, V lost 3 bases, and 5 bases had no gene match. The germline V gene has CDR1 MNHEY and CDR2 SMNVEV (reference sequence). CDR3 size: 15 residues. The DNA of the CDR3 is TGTGCCAGCAGTTTCGGGACAGGGGGAGGGAATGAGCAGTTCTTC. Translation: CASSFGTGGGNEQFF.

This clone was seen once. V usage is TRBV6-5 and J usage is TRBJ2-3; 7 nucleotides line up with TRBD2. Germline loops: CDR1 MNHEY, CDR2 SVGAGI. The CDR3 has 15 amino acids. After removal of 4 bases from V and 1 base from J, the junction contained 5 bases not matched to a gene. CDR3 coding DNA: TGTGCCAGCAGTTCCCGGACTAGACGCACAGATACGCAGTATTTT. Encoded protein: CASSSRTRRTDTQYF.

This clone was seen only once. V gene TRBV5-1 combines with J gene TRBJ2-5; D is ambiguous. Germline lookup yields CDR1 SGHRS and CDR2 YFSETQ. The CDR3 runs 13 residues. The V gene lost 0 bases and the J gene lost 4 bases, with 7 bases spanning the gap. The CDR3 nucleotides are TGCGCCAGCAGCTTGGCTCCGGGAGAGACCCAGTACTTC. Translation gives CASSLAPGETQYF.

The gene calls are TRBV2 and TRBJ2-1; D may be TRBD1 (6 bases). Trimming left V 3 bases short and J 7 bases short, with 19 bases between. The germline gives CDR1 SNHLY, CDR2 FYNNEI. The CDR3 runs to 16 residues. CDR3 sequence: CASSEQGMLGSNEQFF. The DNA of the CDR3 is TGTGCCAGCAGTGAGCAGGGGATGTTAGGTTCGAATGAGCAGTTCTTC.

The chain is built from TRBV7-3 and TRBJ2-5; D unresolved. The germline V and J ends were trimmed by 5 bases and 4 bases, with 8 bases remaining between them. The CDR3 is made up of 12 amino acids. CDR1 and CDR2 from the germline V gene are SGHTA and FQGTGA. The CDR3 loop is CASSLNGETQYF. DNA for the CDR3: TGTGCCAGCAGCCTAAACGGAGAGACCCAGTACTTC.